This T cell receptor (beta chain) was sequenced in a study of PD-1 blockade in mismatch repair-deficient tumors. About the research overall: All were previously treated, progressing patients with 11 to 13 mismatch repair-deficient cancer types. Notes on the study in general: Tumor-resident clones, often undetectable pretreatment in blood, expanded then contracted after pembrolizumab.

Comments on this clone: What it recognizes is unknown.

CDR1 is LNHDA and CDR2 is SQIVND in the germline V gene (reference sequence). This CDR3 has 13 amino acids. V was clipped by 1 base and J by 2 bases, with 6 bases between them. The TCR-sequenced patients were a few responders to pembrolizumab. The method was immunoSEQ multiplex PCR; TCRdb's version includes in-frame clones alone and lacks a portion of them. The repertoire has over 75,000 clones, about 84% of them found once; the top ten carry 2.6%. The V and J genes are TRBV19 and TRBJ2-7; D is ambiguous. The sample was peripheral blood, taken 12 weeks after starting pembrolizumab. The origin of this receptor is an adult with mismatch repair-deficient cancer. The DNA of the CDR3 is TGTGCCAGTAGTATAGCGGGCCCCTACGAGCAGTACTTC. Translated: CASSIAGPYEQYF.